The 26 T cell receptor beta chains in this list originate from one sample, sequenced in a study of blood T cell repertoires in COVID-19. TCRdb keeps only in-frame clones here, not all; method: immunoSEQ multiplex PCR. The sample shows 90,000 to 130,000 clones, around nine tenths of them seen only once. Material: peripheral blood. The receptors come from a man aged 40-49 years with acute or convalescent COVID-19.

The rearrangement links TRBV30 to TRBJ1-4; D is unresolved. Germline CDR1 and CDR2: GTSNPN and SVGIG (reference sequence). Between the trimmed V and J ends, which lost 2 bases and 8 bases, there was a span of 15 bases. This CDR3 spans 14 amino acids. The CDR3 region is CAWSRIQAREKLFF. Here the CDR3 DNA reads TGTGCCTGGAGTCGAATCCAAGCTCGCGAAAAACTGTTTTTT.

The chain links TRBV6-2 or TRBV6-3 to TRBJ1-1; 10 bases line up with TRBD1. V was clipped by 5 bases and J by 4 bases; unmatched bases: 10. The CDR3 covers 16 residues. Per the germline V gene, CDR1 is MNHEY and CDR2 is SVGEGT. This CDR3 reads CASSPGQGLSATEAFF. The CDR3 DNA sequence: TGTGCCAGCAGTCCGGGACAGGGGTTGAGCGCCACTGAAGCTTTCTTT.

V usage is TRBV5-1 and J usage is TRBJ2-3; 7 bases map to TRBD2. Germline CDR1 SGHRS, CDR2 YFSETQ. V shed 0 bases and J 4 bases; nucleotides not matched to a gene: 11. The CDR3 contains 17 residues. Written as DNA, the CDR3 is TGCGCCAGCAGCTTGGTGTTGGCGGGGGTTATGGCAGATACGCAGTATTTT. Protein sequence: CASSLVLAGVMADTQYF.

CDR3 amino acids: CAWSVHFDRPQFF. The CDR3 DNA is TGTGCCTGGAGTGTACACTTCGACAGACCGCAGTTCTTC. This chain links TRBV30 with TRBJ2-1; possibly TRBD1 for D (5 bases). This CDR3 spans 13 amino acids. V dropped 0 bases and J dropped 12 bases, with 15 bases sitting between them. Looked up from germline, CDR1 is GTSNPN and CDR2 is SVGIG (reference sequence).

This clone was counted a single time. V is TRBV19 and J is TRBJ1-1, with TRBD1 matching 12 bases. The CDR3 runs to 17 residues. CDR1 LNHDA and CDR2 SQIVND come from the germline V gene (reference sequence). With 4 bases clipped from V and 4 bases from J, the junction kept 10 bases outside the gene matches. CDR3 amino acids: CASSKPRDRGLGTEAFF. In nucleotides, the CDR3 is TGTGCCAGTAGTAAGCCCCGGGACAGGGGGCTCGGCACTGAAGCTTTCTTT. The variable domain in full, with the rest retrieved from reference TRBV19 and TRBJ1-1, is DGGITQSPKYLFRKEGQNVTLSCEQNLNHDAMYWYRQDPGQGLRLIYYSQIVNDFQKGDIAEGYSVSREKKESFPLTVTSAQKNPTAFYLCASSKPRDRGLGTEAFFGQGTRLTVV.

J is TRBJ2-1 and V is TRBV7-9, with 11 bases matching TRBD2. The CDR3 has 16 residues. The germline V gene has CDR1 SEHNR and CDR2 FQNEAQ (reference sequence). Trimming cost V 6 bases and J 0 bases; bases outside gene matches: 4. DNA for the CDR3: TGTGCCAGCAGGCAAACTAGCGGGAGCTCCTACAATGAGCAGTTCTTC. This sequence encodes CASRQTSGSSYNEQFF.

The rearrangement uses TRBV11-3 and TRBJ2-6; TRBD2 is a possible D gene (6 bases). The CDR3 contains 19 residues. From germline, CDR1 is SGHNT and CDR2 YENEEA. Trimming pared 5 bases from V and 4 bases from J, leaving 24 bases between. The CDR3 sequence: CASSQPPAGAPSGANVLTF. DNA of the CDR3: TGTGCCAGCAGCCAGCCTCCAGCGGGCGCCCCCTCCGGGGCCAACGTCCTGACTTTC.

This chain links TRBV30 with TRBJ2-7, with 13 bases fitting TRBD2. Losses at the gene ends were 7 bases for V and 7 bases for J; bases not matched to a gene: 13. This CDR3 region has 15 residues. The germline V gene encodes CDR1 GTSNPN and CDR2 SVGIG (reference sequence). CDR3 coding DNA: TGTGCCTTTTACCCCGGACTAGCGGGAGTAGAAGAGCAGTACTTC. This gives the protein CAFYPGLAGVEEQYF.

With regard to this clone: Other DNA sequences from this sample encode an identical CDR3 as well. Written as DNA, the CDR3 is TGTGCCAGCAGTTACAGAGGGCCGGATGAAAAACTGTTTTTT. Translation: CASSYRGPDEKLFF. The V and J genes are TRBV6-6 and TRBJ1-4; no reliable D call. Trimming stripped 2 bases from V and 6 bases from J, with 10 bases between. The V gene's germline CDR1 is MNHNY and CDR2 SVGAGI (reference sequence). CDR3 length: 14 amino acids.

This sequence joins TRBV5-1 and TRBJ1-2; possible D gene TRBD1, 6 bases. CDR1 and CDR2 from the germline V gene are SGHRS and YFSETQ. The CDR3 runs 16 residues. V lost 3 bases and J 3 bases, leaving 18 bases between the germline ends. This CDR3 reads CASSSSSPGHYYGYTF. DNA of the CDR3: TGCGCCAGCAGCTCGTCTAGCCCGGGACACTACTATGGCTACACCTTC.

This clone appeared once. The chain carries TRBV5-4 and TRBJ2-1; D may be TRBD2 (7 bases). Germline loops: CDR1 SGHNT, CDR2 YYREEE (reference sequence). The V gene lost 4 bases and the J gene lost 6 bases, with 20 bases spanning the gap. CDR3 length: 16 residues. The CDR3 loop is CASSRSGQRGFNEQFF. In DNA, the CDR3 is TGTGCCAGCAGCCGTAGCGGGCAGAGGGGGTTCAATGAGCAGTTCTTC.

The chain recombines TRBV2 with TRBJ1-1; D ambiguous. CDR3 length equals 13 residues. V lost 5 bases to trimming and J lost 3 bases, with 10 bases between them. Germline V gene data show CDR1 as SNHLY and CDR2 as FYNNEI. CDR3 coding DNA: TGTGCCAGCAGTCTCAAGCCTTACACTGAAGCTTTCTTT. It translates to CASSLKPYTEAFF.

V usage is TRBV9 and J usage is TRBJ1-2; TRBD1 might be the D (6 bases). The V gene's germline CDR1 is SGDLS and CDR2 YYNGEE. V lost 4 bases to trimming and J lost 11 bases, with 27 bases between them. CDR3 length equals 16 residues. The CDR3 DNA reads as TGTGCCAGCAGCTCCCGACAGGTGCTTCCCTCTATTCGATACACCTTC. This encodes CASSSRQVLPSIRYTF.

CDR3 region: CASSLGTSGFYEQFF. As DNA, the CDR3 is TGTGCCAGCAGCTTAGGGACTAGCGGTTTTTATGAGCAGTTCTTC. The gene calls are TRBV5-4 and TRBJ2-1; 11 nucleotides agree with TRBD2. With V trimmed by 2 bases and J by 8 bases, 6 bases remained unmatched. Germline V lookup: CDR1 SGHNT, CDR2 YYREEE (reference sequence). This CDR3 comprises 15 residues. Using reference TRBV5-4 and TRBJ2-1 for the parts outside the CDR3, the full variable domain is ETGVTQSPTHLIKTRGQQVTLRCSSQSGHNTVSWYQQALGQGPQFIFQYYREEENGRGNFPPRFSGLQFPNYSSELNVNALELDDSALYLCASSLGTSGFYEQFFGPGTRLTVL.

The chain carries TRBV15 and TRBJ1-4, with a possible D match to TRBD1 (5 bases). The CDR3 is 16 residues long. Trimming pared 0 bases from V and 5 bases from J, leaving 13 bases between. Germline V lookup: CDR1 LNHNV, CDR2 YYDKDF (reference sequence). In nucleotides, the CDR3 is TGTGCCACCAGCAGAGAACGCTACCGGGGGAATGAAAAACTGTTTTTT. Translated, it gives CATSRERYRGNEKLFF.

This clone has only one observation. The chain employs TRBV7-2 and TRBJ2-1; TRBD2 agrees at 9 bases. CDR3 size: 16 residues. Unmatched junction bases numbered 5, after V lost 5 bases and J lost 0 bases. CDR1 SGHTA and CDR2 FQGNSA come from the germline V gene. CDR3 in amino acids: CASSQLAGSSYNEQFF. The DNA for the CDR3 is TGTGCCAGCAGCCAACTAGCGGGTAGCTCCTACAATGAGCAGTTCTTC. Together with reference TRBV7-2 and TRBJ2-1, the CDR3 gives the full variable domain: GAGVSQSPSNKVTEKGKDVELRCDPISGHTALYWYRQSLGQGLEFLIYFQGNSAPDKSGLPSDRFSAERTGGSVSTLTIQRTQQEDSAVYLCASSQLAGSSYNEQFFGPGTRLTVL.

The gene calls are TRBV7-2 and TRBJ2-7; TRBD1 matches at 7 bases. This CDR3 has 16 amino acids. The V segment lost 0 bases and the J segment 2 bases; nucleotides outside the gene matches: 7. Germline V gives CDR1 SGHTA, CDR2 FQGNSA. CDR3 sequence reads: CASSLASTGYPYEQYF. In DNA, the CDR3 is TGTGCCAGCAGCTTAGCTTCGACAGGGTACCCCTACGAGCAGTACTTC. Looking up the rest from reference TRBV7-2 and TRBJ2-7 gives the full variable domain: GAGVSQSPSNKVTEKGKDVELRCDPISGHTALYWYRQSLGQGLEFLIYFQGNSAPDKSGLPSDRFSAERTGGSVSTLTIQRTQQEDSAVYLCASSLASTGYPYEQYFGPGTRLTVT.

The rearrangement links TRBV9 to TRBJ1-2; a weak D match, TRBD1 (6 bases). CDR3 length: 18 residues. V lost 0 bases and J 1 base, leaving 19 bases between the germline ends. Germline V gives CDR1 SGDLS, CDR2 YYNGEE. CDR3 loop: CASSVEPLQGNNNYGYTF. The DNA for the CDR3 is TGTGCCAGCAGCGTAGAGCCACTACAGGGAAATAATAACTATGGCTACACCTTC.

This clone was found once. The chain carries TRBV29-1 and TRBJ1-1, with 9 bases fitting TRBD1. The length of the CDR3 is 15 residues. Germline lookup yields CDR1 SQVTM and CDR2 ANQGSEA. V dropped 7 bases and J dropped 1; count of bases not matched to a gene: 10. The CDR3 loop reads CSARGGTGSNTEAFF. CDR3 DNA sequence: TGCAGCGCTAGGGGGGGGACAGGGTCGAACACTGAAGCTTTCTTT.

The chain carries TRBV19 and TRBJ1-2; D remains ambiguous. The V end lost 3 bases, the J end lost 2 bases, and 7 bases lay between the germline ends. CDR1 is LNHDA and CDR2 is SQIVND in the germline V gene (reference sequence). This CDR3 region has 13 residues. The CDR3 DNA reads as TGTGCCAGTAGTATGCAGGTCAACTATGGCTACACCTTC. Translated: CASSMQVNYGYTF.

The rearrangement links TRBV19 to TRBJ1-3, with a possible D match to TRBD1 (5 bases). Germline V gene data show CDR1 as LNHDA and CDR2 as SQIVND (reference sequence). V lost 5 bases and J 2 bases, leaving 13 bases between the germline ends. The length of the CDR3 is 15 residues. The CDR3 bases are TGTGCCAGTAGTCCCACAGCAGGGCCTGGAAACACCATATATTTT. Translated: CASSPTAGPGNTIYF. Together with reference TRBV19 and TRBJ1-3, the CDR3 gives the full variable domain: DGGITQSPKYLFRKEGQNVTLSCEQNLNHDAMYWYRQDPGQGLRLIYYSQIVNDFQKGDIAEGYSVSREKKESFPLTVTSAQKNPTAFYLCASSPTAGPGNTIYFGEGSWLTVV.

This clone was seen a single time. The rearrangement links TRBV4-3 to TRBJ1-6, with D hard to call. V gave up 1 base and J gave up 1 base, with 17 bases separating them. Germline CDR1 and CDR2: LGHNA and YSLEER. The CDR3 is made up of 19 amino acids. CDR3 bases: TGCGCCAGCAGCCAAGCTCCCGGCGGGGAAAGTTCCTATAATTCACCCCTCCACTTT. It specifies CASSQAPGGESSYNSPLHF.

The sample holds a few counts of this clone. The CDR3 bases are TGTGCCAGCAGCTACTACTCGACAGGGGGCGATATGGATGGCTACACCTTC. Protein: CASSYYSTGGDMDGYTF. The chain recombines TRBV7-9 with TRBJ1-2; 10 bases are shared with TRBD1. This CDR3 contains 17 residues. The V gene end was trimmed by 4 bases and the J gene end by 6 bases; junction bases not matched to a gene: 14. The germline V gene has CDR1 SEHNR and CDR2 FQNEAQ (reference sequence).

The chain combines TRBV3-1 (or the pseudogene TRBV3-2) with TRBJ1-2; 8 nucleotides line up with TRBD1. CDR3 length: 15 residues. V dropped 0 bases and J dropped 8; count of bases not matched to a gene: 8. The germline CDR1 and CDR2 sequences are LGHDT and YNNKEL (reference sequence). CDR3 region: CASSQDARGLRGYTF. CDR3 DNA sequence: TGTGCCAGCAGCCAAGATGCCAGGGGGCTTCGGGGCTACACCTTC.

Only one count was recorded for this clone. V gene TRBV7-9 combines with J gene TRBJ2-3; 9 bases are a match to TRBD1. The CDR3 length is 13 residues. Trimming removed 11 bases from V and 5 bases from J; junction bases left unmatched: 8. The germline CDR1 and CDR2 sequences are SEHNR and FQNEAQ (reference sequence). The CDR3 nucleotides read TGTGCCGGATTTAAGACAGGGGGAGATACGCAGTATTTT. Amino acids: CAGFKTGGDTQYF.

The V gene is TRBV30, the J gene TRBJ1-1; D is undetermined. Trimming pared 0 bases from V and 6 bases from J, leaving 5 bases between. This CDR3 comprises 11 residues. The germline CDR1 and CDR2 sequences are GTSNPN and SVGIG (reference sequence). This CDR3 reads CAWSVAAEAFF. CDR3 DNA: TGTGCCTGGAGTGTGGCCGCTGAAGCTTTCTTT.